This T cell receptor beta chain was profiled in a study of shared clonotypes between healthy human individuals. Turning to the study itself: Per donor, three plates held CD4 naive cells, three held CD4 memory, two held CD8 naive and one held CD8 memory.

The germline V gene has CDR1 LGHNA and CDR2 YSLEER. This CDR3 is built from 19 residues. Trimming took 0 bases from V and 4 from J; bases not matched to a gene: 10. The run depth of the assay was deep. Only in-frame clones appear in the TCRdb table, and some are missing; sequencing was by immunoSEQ multiplex PCR. The table includes approximately 840,000 clones, approximately 97% detected once. The naive CD8 subset, CD45RO-negative cells positively selected for CCR7, excluded terminally differentiated effector memory CD45RA+ cells. This chain links TRBV4-3 with TRBJ2-7; TRBD2 agrees at 15 bases. The clonotype was recovered from a man aged 25 to 40 in good health. Source material: naive CD8+ T cells sorted from blood. The CDR3 DNA follows: TGCGCCAGCAGCCAAGATGGACTAGCGGGAGGGTATTCTCGGTACGAGCAGTACTTC. Its translation: CASSQDGLAGGYSRYEQYF.